One sample yielded the 6 T cell receptor beta chains listed below, sequenced in a study of blood T cell repertoires in COVID-19. Assay used: immunoSEQ multiplex PCR; TCRdb lists only in-frame clones, some missing. The table includes about 240,000 clones, roughly 86% detected once. The sequenced sample was PBMCs or T cells enriched from blood (not recorded which). The receptors shown here come from a woman in her 40s with acute COVID-19.

The V gene is TRBV4-1, the J gene TRBJ2-3; D possibly corresponds to TRBD2 (6 bases). The germline gives CDR1 MGHRA, CDR2 YSYEKL. With 1 base removed from V and 0 bases from J, the gap between germline ends came to 11 bases. This CDR3 has 16 residues. CDR3 region: CASSQGRGGSTDTQYF. The CDR3, as DNA: TGCGCCAGCAGCCAAGGACGGGGAGGAAGCACAGATACGCAGTATTTT.

The chain is built from TRBV5-1 and TRBJ2-7; 8 bases fit TRBD2. In germline, CDR1 is SGHRS, CDR2 YFSETQ. The V gene end was trimmed by 3 bases and the J gene end by 0 bases; junction bases not matched to a gene: 5. CDR3 length equals 15 residues. The CDR3 bases are TGCGCCAGCAGCTCCACCGGGACTAGCTCCTACGAGCAGTACTTC. It codes for CASSSTGTSSYEQYF.

The chain has TRBV5-4 and TRBJ1-2, with TRBD1 identical over 7 bases. With 3 bases clipped from V and 0 bases from J, the junction kept 8 bases outside the gene matches. CDR3 length: 16 amino acids. Germline values: CDR1 SGHNT, CDR2 YYREEE (reference sequence). The chain's CDR3 is CASSSIRQGANYGYTF. Here the CDR3 DNA reads TGTGCCAGCAGCTCAATTCGACAGGGAGCTAACTATGGCTACACCTTC. Full variable domain (outside the CDR3, taken from reference TRBV5-4 and TRBJ1-2): ETGVTQSPTHLIKTRGQQVTLRCSSQSGHNTVSWYQQALGQGPQFIFQYYREEENGRGNFPPRFSGLQFPNYSSELNVNALELDDSALYLCASSSIRQGANYGYTFGSGTRLTVV.

The CDR3 region is CASSEPQGRAFF. CDR3 nucleotide sequence: TGTGCCAGCAGTGAACCCCAGGGTCGGGCTTTCTTT. The gene calls are TRBV2 and TRBJ1-1; a possible D gene is TRBD1 (5 bases). Germline V CDR1 and CDR2: SNHLY, FYNNEI. Trimming removed 2 bases from V and 11 bases from J, with 12 bases in between. The CDR3 covers 12 residues. The full variable domain, rest sourced from reference TRBV2 and TRBJ1-1, is EPEVTQTPSHQVTQMGQEVILRCVPISNHLYFYWYRQILGQKVEFLVSFYNNEISEKSEIFDDQFSVERPDGSNFTLKIRSTKLEDSAMYFCASSEPQGRAFFGQGTRLTVV.

The genes are TRBV7-8 and TRBJ1-5; possible D gene TRBD1, 6 bases. The germline V gene encodes CDR1 SGHVS and CDR2 FQNEAQ. V lost 5 bases, J lost 5 bases, and 13 bases lay in between. There are 14 residues in the CDR3. CDR3 sequence (DNA): TGTGCCAGCAGCACCGGACAGACCGATCAGCCCCAGCATTTT. The encoded protein is CASSTGQTDQPQHF.

The gene calls are TRBV10-3 and TRBJ2-1; 12 nucleotides line up with TRBD2. The V segment lost 2 bases and the J segment 8 bases; nucleotides outside the gene matches: 4. From germline, CDR1 is ENHRY and CDR2 SYGVKD. This CDR3 has 15 amino acids. CDR3: CAISERLAGVDEQFF. CDR3 bases: TGTGCCATCAGTGAGCGACTAGCGGGAGTCGATGAGCAGTTCTTC.